Included here is one T cell receptor (beta chain) sequence, with context. Its antigen is not identified. With 60 Vbeta and 13 Jbeta primers, the PCR was carried out. Produced via immunoSEQ multiplex PCR; TCRdb's table is partial and in-frame only. Of 170,000 or so clones in the sample, around 80% were seen once. Losses at the gene ends were 2 bases for V and 0 bases for J; bases not matched to a gene: 3. The CDR3 is 16 residues long. CDR1 and CDR2 from the germline V gene are MNHEY and SVGAGI. The entry originates in a study of cytomegalovirus exposure and HLA in healthy donors. Study-wide results and caveats: A link between a missense DCLRE1C variant and TCR beta V- and J-gene trimming emerged from a later analysis.

V is TRBV6-5 and J is TRBJ2-2, with 7 positions matching TRBD2. The material sequenced was PBMCs. The sequence derives from a woman between 45 and 65 years old in good health and CMV-seropositive. For the CDR3, the DNA is TGTGCCAGCAGTTACCAGGGACTAACGAACACCGGGGAGCTGTTTTTT. It encodes CASSYQGLTNTGELFF.